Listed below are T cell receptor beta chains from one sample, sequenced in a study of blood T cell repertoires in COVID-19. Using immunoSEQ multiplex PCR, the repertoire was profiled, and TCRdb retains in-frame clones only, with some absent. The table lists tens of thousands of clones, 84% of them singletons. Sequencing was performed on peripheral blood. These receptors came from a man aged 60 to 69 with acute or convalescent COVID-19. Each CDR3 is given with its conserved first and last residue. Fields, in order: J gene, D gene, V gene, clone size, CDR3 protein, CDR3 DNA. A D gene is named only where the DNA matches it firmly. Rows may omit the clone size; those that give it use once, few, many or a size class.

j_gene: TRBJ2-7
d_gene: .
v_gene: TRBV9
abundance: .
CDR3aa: CASSVAAGSYEQYF
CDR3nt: TGTGCCAGCAGCGTAGCGGCAGGGTCCTACGAGCAGTACTTC

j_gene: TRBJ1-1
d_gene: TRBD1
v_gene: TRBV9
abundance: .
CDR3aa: CASSTWDRATEAFF
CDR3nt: TGTGCCAGCAGCACGTGGGACAGGGCCACTGAAGCTTTCTTT

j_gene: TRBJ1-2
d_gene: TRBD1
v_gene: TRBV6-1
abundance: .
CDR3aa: CASSEVTGAGYTF
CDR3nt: TGTGCCAGCAGTGAAGTGACAGGGGCGGGCTACACCTTC

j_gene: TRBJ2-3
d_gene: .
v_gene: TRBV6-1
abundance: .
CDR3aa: CASSEGAQGTDTQYF
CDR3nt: TGTGCCAGCAGTGAAGGGGCCCAAGGCACAGATACGCAGTATTTT

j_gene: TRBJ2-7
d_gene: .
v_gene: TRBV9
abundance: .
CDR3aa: CASSAGTFSYEQYF
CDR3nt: TGTGCCAGCAGCGCCGGGACTTTCTCCTACGAGCAGTACTTC

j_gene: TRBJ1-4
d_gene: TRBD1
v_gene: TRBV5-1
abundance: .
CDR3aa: CASSPGQGTEKLFF
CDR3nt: TGCGCCAGCAGCCCTGGACAGGGGACTGAAAAACTGTTTTTT

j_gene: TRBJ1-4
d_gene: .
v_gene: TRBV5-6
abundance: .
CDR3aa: CASSFGTTNEKLFF
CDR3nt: TGTGCCAGCAGCTTTGGCACAACTAATGAAAAACTGTTTTTT

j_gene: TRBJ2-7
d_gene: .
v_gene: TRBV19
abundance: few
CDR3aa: CASSIAGSNIYEQYF
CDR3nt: TGTGCCAGTAGTATAGCGGGGTCTAACATCTACGAGCAGTACTTC

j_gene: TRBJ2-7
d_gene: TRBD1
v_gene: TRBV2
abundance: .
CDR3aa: CASRTGTGSYEQYF
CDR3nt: TGTGCCAGCAGAACCGGGACAGGCTCCTACGAGCAGTACTTC

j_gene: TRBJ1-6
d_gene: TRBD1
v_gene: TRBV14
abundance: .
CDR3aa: CASSQMDRTNSPLHF
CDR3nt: TGTGCCAGCAGCCAGATGGACAGGACAAATTCACCCCTCCACTTT

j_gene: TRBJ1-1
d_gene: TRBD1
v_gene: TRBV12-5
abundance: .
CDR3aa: CASGLVTGITEAFF
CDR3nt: TGTGCTAGTGGTTTGGTGACAGGGATCACTGAAGCTTTCTTT

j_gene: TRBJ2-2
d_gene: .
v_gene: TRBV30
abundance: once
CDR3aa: CAWFSRNTGELFF
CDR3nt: TGTGCCTGGTTCTCCCGGAACACCGGGGAGCTGTTTTTT

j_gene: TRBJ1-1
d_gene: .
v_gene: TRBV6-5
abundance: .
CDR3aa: CASSPVGGQNEAFF
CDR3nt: TGTGCCAGCAGTCCCGTGGGGGGGCAGAATGAAGCTTTCTTT

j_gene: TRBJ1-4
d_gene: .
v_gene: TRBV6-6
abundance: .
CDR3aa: CASSYSQWGGLFF
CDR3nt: TGTGCCAGCAGTTACTCTCAGTGGGGAGGACTGTTTTTT

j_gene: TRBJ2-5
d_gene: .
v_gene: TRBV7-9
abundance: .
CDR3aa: CASSLVGLGETQYF
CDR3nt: TGTGCCAGCAGCTTAGTTGGACTGGGAGAGACCCAGTACTTC

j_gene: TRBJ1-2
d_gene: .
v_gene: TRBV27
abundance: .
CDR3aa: CASSLSGDSYYGYTF
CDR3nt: TGTGCCAGCAGTTTATCAGGGGACTCCTACTATGGCTACACCTTC

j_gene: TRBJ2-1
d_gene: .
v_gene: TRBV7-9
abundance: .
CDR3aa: CASSLEMSRANEQFF
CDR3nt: TGTGCCAGCAGCTTAGAAATGAGCAGGGCCAATGAGCAGTTCTTC

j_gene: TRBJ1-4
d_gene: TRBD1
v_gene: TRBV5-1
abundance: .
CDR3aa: CASSLGGQGTTNEKLFF
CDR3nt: TGCGCCAGCAGCTTGGGTGGACAGGGAACAACTAATGAAAAACTGTTTTTT

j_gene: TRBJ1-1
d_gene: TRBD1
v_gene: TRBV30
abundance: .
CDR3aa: CASMLPGQGNTEAFF
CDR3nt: TGTGCTTCAATGCTTCCGGGACAGGGGAACACTGAAGCTTTCTTT

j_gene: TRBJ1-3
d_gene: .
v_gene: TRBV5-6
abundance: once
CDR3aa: CASSLEEVPNTIYF
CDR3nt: TGTGCCAGCAGCTTGGAGGAGGTACCAAACACCATATATTTT

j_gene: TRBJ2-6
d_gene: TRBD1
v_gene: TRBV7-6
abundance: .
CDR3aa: CASSLARDRRLSGANVLTF
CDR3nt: TGTGCCAGCAGCTTAGCGAGGGACAGGCGCCTCTCTGGGGCCAACGTCCTGACTTTC

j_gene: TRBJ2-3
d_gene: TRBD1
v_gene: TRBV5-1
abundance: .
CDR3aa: CASSTDRVTDTQYF
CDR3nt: TGCGCCAGCAGCACGGACAGGGTAACAGATACGCAGTATTTT

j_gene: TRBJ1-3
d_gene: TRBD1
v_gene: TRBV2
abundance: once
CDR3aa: CASSETGGVTIYF
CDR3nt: TGTGCCAGCAGTGAGACAGGGGGCGTCACCATATATTTT

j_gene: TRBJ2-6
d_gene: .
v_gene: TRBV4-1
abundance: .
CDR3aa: CASSQENSLGNVLTF
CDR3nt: TGCGCCAGCAGCCAAGAGAACAGCCTGGGCAACGTCCTGACTTTC